The source of this TCR beta chain is a study of T cells after yellow fever vaccination. This clonotype was seen at least ten times. TCRdb itself ran the 5' RACE reads through MiXCR, one entry per CDR3 protein. The sample has some 130,000 distinct CDR3 sequences, about 6.2% seen once. CDR3 length equals 14 residues. Germline assignment: CDR1 WSHSY and CDR2 SAAADI. V was shortened by 0 bases and J by 6 bases, with 10 bases between the two germline ends. The source material was CD4+ T cells sorted from PBMCs, sampled 10 days after the yellow fever booster vaccination. The TCR originated in a man aged 25-40 years who received the YFV17D yellow fever vaccine. This rearrangement joins TRBV10-2 to TRBJ2-3, with a weak D call TRBD1 (5 bases). The CDR3 reads CASSESGRSDTQYF. The DNA for the CDR3 is TGCGCCAGCAGTGAGTCGGGGCGGTCGGATACGCAGTATTTT.